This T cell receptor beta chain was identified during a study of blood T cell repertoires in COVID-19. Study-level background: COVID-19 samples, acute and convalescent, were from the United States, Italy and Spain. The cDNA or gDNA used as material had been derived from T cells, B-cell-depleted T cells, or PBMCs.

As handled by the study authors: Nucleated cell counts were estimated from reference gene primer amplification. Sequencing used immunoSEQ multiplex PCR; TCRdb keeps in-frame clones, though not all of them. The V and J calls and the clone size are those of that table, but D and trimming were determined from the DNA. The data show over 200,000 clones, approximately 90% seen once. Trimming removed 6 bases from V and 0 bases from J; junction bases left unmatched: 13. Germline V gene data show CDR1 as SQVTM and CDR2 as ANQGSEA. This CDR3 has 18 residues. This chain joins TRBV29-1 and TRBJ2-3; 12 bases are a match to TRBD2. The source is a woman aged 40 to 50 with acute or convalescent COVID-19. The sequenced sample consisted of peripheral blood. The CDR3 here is CSVPGGASGGASTDTQYF. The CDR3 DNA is TGCAGCGTCCCGGGTGGAGCTAGCGGGGGGGCTAGCACAGATACGCAGTATTTT.